Listed below are T cell receptor beta chains from one sample, sequenced in a study of control samples from healthy donors and cancer patients. The assay was immunoSEQ multiplex PCR, and TCRdb's table has in-frame clones only and misses some. The sample lists more than 5,500 clones, approximately 68% occurring once. The sample comprised formalin-fixed, paraffin-embedded tissue. The receptors were sampled from a male donor with melanoma. Both conserved end residues are part of each CDR3. A D gene is named only where the DNA matches it firmly. Clone size is stated in some rows and not others, as once, few, many or a class when expanded.

NA | NA | TRBJ2-1 | 12 | TRBV19 | CASSIGETQQFF | TGTGCCAGTAGTATAGGAGAGACCCAGCAGTTCTTC
NA | NA | TRBJ2-3 | 16 | TRBV28 | CASSLFGASRGDTQYF | TGTGCCAGCAGTTTATTTGGGGCATCGCGGGGAGATACGCAGTATTTT
NA | NA | TRBJ1-2 | 14 | TRBV5-1 | CASSLISGPGGYTF | TGCGCCAGCAGCTTGATATCCGGGCCCGGGGGCTACACCTTC
NA | NA | TRBJ2-7 | 14 | TRBV6-5 | CAVLGTDSSYEQYF | TGTGCCGTCCTAGGGACGGACAGCTCCTACGAGCAGTACTTC
TRBD1 | few | TRBJ1-1 | 15 | TRBV6-5 | CASSIHRGQNTEAFF | TGTGCCAGCAGTATACACAGGGGGCAGAACACTGAAGCTTTCTTT
TRBD1 | NA | TRBJ1-6 | 14 | TRBV30 | CAWSDRGFSSPLHF | TGTGCCTGGAGTGACAGGGGGTTTAGTTCACCCCTCCACTTT
NA | few | TRBJ2-7 | 12 | TRBV7-2 | CASSLSWGEQYF | TGTGCCAGCAGCTTGTCTTGGGGGGAGCAGTACTTC
NA | NA | TRBJ2-7 | 12 | TRBV5-5 | CASSLLGDEQYF | TGTGCCAGCAGCTTGTTAGGGGACGAGCAGTACTTC
NA | NA | TRBJ2-1 | 13 | TRBV7-3 | CASSFTISNEQFF | TGTGCCAGCAGCTTTACTATCTCCAATGAGCAGTTCTTC
NA | few | TRBJ2-1 | 12 | TRBV29-1 | CSVDQGTGEQFF | TGCAGCGTTGACCAGGGGACGGGTGAGCAGTTCTTC
NA | NA | TRBJ1-5 | 15 | TRBV28 | CASSLGGAGNQPQHF | TGTGCCAGCAGTTTAGGGGGCGCGGGCAATCAGCCCCAGCATTTT
TRBD1 | few | TRBJ2-2 | 13 | TRBV9 | CASGTGGTGELFF | TGTGCCAGCGGGACAGGGGGCACCGGGGAGCTGTTTTTT
NA | NA | TRBJ2-5 | 15 | TRBV4-2 | CASSQDAQYQETQYF | TGTGCCAGCAGCCAAGATGCCCAGTACCAAGAGACCCAGTACTTC
NA | NA | TRBJ2-2 | 14 | TRBV19 | CASSPRQSTGELFF | TGTGCCAGTAGTCCCAGACAGTCCACCGGGGAGCTGTTTTTT
TRBD2 | NA | TRBJ2-7 | 12 | TRBV10-2 | CASSVGLGEQYF | TGCGCCAGCAGTGTAGGACTAGGAGAGCAGTACTTC
NA | NA | TRBJ2-2 | 14 | TRBV10-3 | CAISEGSTPGELFF | TGTGCCATCAGTGAAGGGTCTACTCCTGGGGAGCTGTTTTTT
TRBD1 | NA | TRBJ2-1 | 14 | TRBV19 | CASRGGSGYSEQFF | TGTGCCAGTAGAGGGGGCTCCGGATATAGTGAGCAGTTCTTC
NA | NA | TRBJ2-7 | 14 | TRBV6-5 | CASSYGRDLREQYF | TGTGCCAGCAGTTATGGACGGGACCTGCGGGAGCAGTACTTC
NA | NA | TRBJ2-7 | 15 | TRBV6-4 | CASSDPRQEIYEQYF | TGTGCCAGCAGTGACCCCAGACAGGAAATCTACGAGCAGTACTTC
NA | once | TRBJ2-1 | 12 | TRBV10-3 | CAISVVGNEQFF | TGTGCCATCAGTGTAGTAGGGAATGAGCAGTTCTTC
NA | NA | TRBJ1-1 | 13 | TRBV5-5 | CASSWEINTEAFF | TGTGCCAGCAGCTGGGAGATTAACACTGAAGCTTTCTTT
NA | NA | TRBJ2-3 | 13 | TRBV7-3 | CASSSSGELTQYF | TGTGCCAGCAGCTCATCAGGGGAACTTACGCAGTATTTT
NA | NA | TRBJ2-7 | 13 | TRBV7-8 | CASSSGRGLEQYF | TGTGCCAGCAGCTCTGGGCGGGGGCTCGAGCAGTACTTC